This T cell receptor beta chain comes out of a study of cytotoxic CD8 clonotypes in ibrutinib-treated CLL. The overall study: Partial response was seen in around 25 patients and complete response in 2; after median 68 months, around 14 stayed remitted, around 12 progressed.

About this clone: At one boundary the junction diverges from the germline segment, which might be a read error.

T cells were sequenced at a targeted depth of 1 in 200,000 to 1 in 1 million. Libraries were prepared by immunoSEQ multiplex PCR; TCRdb keeps only in-frame clonotypes and omits some of them. The sample includes more than 200,000 clones, 75% to 80% seen only once; the top ten take roughly 10%. CDR1 is KGHSH, CDR2 LQKENI, per germline. CDR3 length: 15 amino acids. Here the sequenced sample was PBMCs, taken after 12 months of ibrutinib treatment. The TCR was taken from a human donor with chronic lymphocytic leukemia. The chain links TRBV18 to TRBJ2-1; D is unclear. The CDR3 loop is CASSPPGEPNNKQFF. In nucleotides, the CDR3 is TGTGCCAGCTCACCACCGGGTGAGCCAAACAATAAGCAGTTCTTC.